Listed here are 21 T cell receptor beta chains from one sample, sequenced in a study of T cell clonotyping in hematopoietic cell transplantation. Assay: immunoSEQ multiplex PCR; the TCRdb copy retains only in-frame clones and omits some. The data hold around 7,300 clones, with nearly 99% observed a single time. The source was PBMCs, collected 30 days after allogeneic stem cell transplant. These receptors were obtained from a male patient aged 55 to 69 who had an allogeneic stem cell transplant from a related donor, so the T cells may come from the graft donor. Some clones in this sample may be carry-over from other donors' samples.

Here the CDR3 DNA reads TGTGCCACCAGCCCAGCTAGCGGGGAGACCTACGAGCAGTACTTC. Its protein product is CATSPASGETYEQYF. The rearrangement uses TRBV15 and TRBJ2-7; 9 bases map to TRBD2. Per germline, CDR1 LNHNV and CDR2 YYDKDF (reference sequence). Unmatched junction bases numbered 7, after V lost 5 bases and J lost 2 bases. This CDR3 spans 15 amino acids.

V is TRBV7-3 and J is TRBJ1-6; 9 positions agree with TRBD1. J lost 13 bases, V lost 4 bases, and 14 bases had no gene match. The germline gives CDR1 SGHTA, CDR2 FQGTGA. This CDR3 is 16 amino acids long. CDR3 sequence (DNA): TGTGCCAGCAGCTCGACGGCGGACAGGGGCGATGTGCCCCTCCACTTT. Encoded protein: CASSSTADRGDVPLHF.

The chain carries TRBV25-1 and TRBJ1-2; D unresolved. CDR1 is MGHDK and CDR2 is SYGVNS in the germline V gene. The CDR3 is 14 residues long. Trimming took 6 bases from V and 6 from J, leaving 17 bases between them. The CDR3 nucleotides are TGTGCCAGCAGCAAAATGGGCCGAGGAGATGGCTACACCTTC. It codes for CASSKMGRGDGYTF.

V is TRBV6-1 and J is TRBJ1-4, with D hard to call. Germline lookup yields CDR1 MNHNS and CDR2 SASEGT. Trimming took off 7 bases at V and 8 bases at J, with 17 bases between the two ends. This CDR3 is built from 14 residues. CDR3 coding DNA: TGTGCCAGCACTAAGACTGGGCTGGGGGAAAAACTGTTTTTT. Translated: CASTKTGLGEKLFF.

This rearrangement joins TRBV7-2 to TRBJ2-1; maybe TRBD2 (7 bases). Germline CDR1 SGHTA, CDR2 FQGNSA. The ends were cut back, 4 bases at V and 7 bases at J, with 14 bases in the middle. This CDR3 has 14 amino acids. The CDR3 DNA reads TGTGCCAGCAGCTCCCCGGGGGGCGGAAATGAGCAGTTCTTC. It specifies CASSSPGGGNEQFF.

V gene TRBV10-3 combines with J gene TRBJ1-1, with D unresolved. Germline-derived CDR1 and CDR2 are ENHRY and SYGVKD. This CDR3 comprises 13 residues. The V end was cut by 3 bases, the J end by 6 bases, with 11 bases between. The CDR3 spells CAISEPSRAEAFF. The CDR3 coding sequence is TGTGCCATCAGTGAACCGTCGAGGGCTGAAGCTTTCTTT.

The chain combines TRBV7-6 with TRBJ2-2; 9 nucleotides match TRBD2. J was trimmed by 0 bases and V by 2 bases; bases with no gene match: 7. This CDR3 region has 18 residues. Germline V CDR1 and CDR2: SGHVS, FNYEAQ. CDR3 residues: CASSLWRRGGANTGELFF. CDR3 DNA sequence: TGTGCCAGCAGCTTATGGCGACGCGGGGGGGCGAACACCGGGGAGCTGTTTTTT.

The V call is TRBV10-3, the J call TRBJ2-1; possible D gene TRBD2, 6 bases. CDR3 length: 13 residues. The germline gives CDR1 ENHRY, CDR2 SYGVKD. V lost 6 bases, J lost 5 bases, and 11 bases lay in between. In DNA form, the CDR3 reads TGTGCCATCAGGCGGGACGTCGACAATGAGCAGTTCTTC. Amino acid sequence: CAIRRDVDNEQFF.

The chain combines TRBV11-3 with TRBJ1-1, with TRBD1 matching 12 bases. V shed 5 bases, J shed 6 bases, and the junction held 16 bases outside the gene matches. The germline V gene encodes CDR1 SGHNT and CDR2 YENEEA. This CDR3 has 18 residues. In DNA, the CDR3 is TGTGCCAGCAGCGATTACTCCATTCCGGGACAGGGGGCCTCTGAAGCTTTCTTT. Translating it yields CASSDYSIPGQGASEAFF.

The CDR3 spells CASSLDRVGNEKLFF. Written as DNA, the CDR3 is TGCGCCAGCAGCTTGGACAGGGTCGGAAATGAAAAACTGTTTTTT. This sequence joins TRBV5-1 and TRBJ1-4, with a possible D match to TRBD1 (6 bases). The CDR3 is 15 amino acids. Germline V gene lookup returns CDR1 SGHRS and CDR2 YFSETQ. Trimming cost V 0 bases and J 5 bases, with 11 bases left between them.

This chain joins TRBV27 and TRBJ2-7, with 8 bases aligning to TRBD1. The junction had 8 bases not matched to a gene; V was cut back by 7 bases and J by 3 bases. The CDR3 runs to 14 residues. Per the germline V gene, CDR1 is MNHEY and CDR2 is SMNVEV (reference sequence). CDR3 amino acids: CASTRDRGGYEQYF. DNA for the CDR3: TGTGCCAGCACTCGTGACAGGGGAGGCTACGAGCAGTACTTC.

CDR3 in amino acids: CASSPMGTDTGELFF. CDR3 coding DNA: TGCGCCAGCAGCCCAATGGGAACAGACACCGGGGAGCTGTTTTTT. The V and J genes are TRBV5-1 and TRBJ2-2, with D unresolved. The CDR3 totals 15 residues. Germline V lookup: CDR1 SGHRS, CDR2 YFSETQ. Deletions cut 4 bases from V and 3 bases from J, with 13 bases between. The full variable domain, rest sourced from reference TRBV5-1 and TRBJ2-2, is KAGVTQTPRYLIKTRGQQVTLSCSPISGHRSVSWYQQTPGQGLQFLFEYFSETQRNKGNFPGRFSGRQFSNSRSEMNVSTLELGDSALYLCASSPMGTDTGELFFGEGSRLTVL.

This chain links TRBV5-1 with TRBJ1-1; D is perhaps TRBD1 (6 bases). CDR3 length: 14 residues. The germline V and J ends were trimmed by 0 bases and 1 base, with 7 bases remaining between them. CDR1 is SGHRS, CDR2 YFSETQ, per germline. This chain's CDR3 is CASSLGQANTEAFF. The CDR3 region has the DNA TGCGCCAGCAGCTTGGGACAGGCGAACACTGAAGCTTTCTTT.

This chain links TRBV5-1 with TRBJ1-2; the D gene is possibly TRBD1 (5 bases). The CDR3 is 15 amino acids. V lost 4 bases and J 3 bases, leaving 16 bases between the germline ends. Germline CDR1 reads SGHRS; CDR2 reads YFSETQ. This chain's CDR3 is CASSTEALGHYGYTF. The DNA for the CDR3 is TGCGCCAGCAGCACTGAGGCTCTGGGGCACTATGGCTACACCTTC.

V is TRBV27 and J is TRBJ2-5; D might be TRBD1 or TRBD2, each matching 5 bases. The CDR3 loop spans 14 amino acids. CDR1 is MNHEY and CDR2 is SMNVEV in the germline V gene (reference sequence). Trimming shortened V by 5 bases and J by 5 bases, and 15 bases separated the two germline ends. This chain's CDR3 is CASSPGTEGETQYF. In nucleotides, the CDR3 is TGTGCCAGCAGTCCGGGGACGGAAGGGGAGACCCAGTACTTC.

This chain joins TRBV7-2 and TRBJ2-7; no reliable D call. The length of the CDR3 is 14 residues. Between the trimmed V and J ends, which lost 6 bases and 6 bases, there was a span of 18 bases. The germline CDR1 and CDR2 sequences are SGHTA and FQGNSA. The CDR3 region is CASSQGHPDSEQYF. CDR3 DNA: TGTGCCAGCAGTCAAGGCCACCCAGACTCCGAGCAGTACTTC.

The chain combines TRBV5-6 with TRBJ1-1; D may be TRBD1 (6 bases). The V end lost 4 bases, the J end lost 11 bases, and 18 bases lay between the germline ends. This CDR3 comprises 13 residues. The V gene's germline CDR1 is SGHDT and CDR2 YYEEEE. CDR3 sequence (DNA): TGTGCCAGCAGCCTTACTAATGGGGGGGCGGCTTTCTTT. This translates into CASSLTNGGAAFF.

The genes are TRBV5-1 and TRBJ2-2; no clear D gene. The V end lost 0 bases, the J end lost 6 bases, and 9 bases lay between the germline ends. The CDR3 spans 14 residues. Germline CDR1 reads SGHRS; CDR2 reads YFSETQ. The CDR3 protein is CASSLVSEAGELFF. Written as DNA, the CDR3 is TGCGCCAGCAGCTTGGTGAGCGAGGCCGGGGAGCTGTTTTTT.

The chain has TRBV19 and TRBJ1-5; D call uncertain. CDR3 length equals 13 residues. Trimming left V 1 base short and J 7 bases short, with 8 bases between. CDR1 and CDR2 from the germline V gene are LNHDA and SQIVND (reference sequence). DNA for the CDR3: TGTGCCAGTAGTATAGGAGGGCCCCAGCCCCAGCATTTT. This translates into CASSIGGPQPQHF.

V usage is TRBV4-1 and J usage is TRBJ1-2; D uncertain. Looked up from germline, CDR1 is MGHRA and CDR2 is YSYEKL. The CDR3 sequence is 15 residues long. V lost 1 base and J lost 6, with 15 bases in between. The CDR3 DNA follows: TGCGCCAGCAGCCAAGGTACAGAACGGGAAGATGGCTACACCTTC. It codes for CASSQGTEREDGYTF.

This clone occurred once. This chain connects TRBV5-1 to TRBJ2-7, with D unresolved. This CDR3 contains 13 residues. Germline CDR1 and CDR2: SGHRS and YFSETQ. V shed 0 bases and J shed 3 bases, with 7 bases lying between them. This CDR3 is CASSLVGSYEQYF. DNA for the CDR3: TGCGCCAGCAGCTTGGTGGGCAGCTACGAGCAGTACTTC.